These 19 T cell receptor beta chains share one sample of origin, sequenced in a study of T cells in Graves' hyperthyroidism and ophthalmopathy. Regions amplified from RNA transcripts were the TCR beta CDR3 regions. HTBI primers were employed in a first-round RT-PCR of the TCR CDR3. One entry per CDR3 protein results from TCRdb running MiXCR on the multiplex PCR reads. The repertoire has more than 300,000 distinct CDR3 sequences, about 17% of them found once; the top ten carry around a third. The specimen was blood. The receptors were gathered from a woman in her thirties with Graves' hyperthyroidism that later progressed to Graves' ophthalmopathy.

This clonotype was seen many times. This chain uses TRBV2 with TRBJ2-7; 8 positions agree with TRBD1. This CDR3 spans 14 amino acids. The germline V gene has CDR1 SNHLY and CDR2 FYNNEI. V trimming: 6 bases; J trimming: 2 bases; junction bases outside the gene matches: 6. In nucleotides, the CDR3 is TGTGCCAGCAGCGTGGACAGGGATGCCTACGAGCAGTACTTC. This codes for CASSVDRDAYEQYF.

At least ten counts were recorded for this clonotype. V usage is TRBV6-1 and J usage is TRBJ1-3; D might be TRBD1 (6 bases). In germline, CDR1 is MNHNS, CDR2 SASEGT. There are 14 residues in the CDR3. V shed 5 bases and J shed 0 bases, with 8 bases lying between them. Here the CDR3 DNA reads TGTGCCAGCAGTAGGGGGGTCTCTGGAAACACCATATATTTT. It codes for CASSRGVSGNTIYF.

This clonotype showed up many times. The J gene is TRBJ1-2, the V gene TRBV19; D call uncertain. This CDR3 is 15 amino acids long. CDR1 is LNHDA and CDR2 is SQIVND in the germline V gene (reference sequence). V shed 5 bases and J shed 1 base, with 14 bases lying between them. CDR3 residues: CASSPSAGDNYGYTF. Here the CDR3 DNA reads TGTGCCAGTAGTCCTTCGGCAGGAGATAACTATGGCTACACCTTC. Variable domain in full (rest from reference TRBV19 and TRBJ1-2): DGGITQSPKYLFRKEGQNVTLSCEQNLNHDAMYWYRQDPGQGLRLIYYSQIVNDFQKGDIAEGYSVSREKKESFPLTVTSAQKNPTAFYLCASSPSAGDNYGYTFGSGTRLTVV.

The rearrangement joins TRBV6-9 to TRBJ1-1; D ambiguous. Germline CDR1 MNHGY, CDR2 SVAAGI. V lost 2 bases to trimming and J lost 4 bases, with 5 bases between them. The CDR3 spans 12 residues. The CDR3 reads CASSYDSTEAFF. CDR3 coding DNA: TGTGCCAGCAGTTATGATTCCACTGAAGCTTTCTTT.

The rearrangement uses TRBV19 and TRBJ1-2; D not certain. CDR1 is LNHDA, CDR2 SQIVND, per germline (reference sequence). V lost 3 bases, J lost 0 bases, and 17 bases lay in between. The CDR3 contains 17 residues. The CDR3 sequence: CASSISLWTAANYGYTF. The DNA for the CDR3 is TGTGCCAGTAGTATTTCCTTGTGGACCGCCGCTAACTATGGCTACACCTTC. The entire variable domain, with the rest obtained from reference TRBV19 and TRBJ1-2, is as follows: DGGITQSPKYLFRKEGQNVTLSCEQNLNHDAMYWYRQDPGQGLRLIYYSQIVNDFQKGDIAEGYSVSREKKESFPLTVTSAQKNPTAFYLCASSISLWTAANYGYTFGSGTRLTVV.

V and J are TRBV7-2 and TRBJ2-5; 7 positions match TRBD2. Germline values: CDR1 SGHTA, CDR2 FQGNSA. Trimming took 5 bases from V and 4 from J; bases not matched to a gene: 7. The CDR3 loop spans 14 amino acids. The CDR3 coding sequence is TGTGCCAGCAGCCCCAGACTAGCCGCAGAGACCCAGTACTTC. This gives the protein CASSPRLAAETQYF.

This clonotype was seen repeatedly, ten times or more. The rearrangement joins TRBV7-9 to TRBJ1-1, with D unresolved. V lost 6 bases and J 5 bases, leaving 7 bases between the germline ends. The length of the CDR3 is 11 residues. Germline assignment: CDR1 SEHNR and CDR2 FQNEAQ (reference sequence). The CDR3 here is CASRRETEAFF. DNA for the CDR3: TGTGCCAGCAGAAGGGAAACTGAAGCTTTCTTT.

This chain uses TRBV30 with TRBJ1-1; no clear D gene. This CDR3 comprises 13 residues. Germline V gene lookup returns CDR1 GTSNPN and CDR2 SVGIG (reference sequence). Trimming took 2 bases from V and 4 from J, leaving 11 bases between them. CDR3 amino acids: CAWSNGVGTEAFF. In DNA form, the CDR3 reads TGTGCCTGGAGTAATGGGGTCGGCACTGAAGCTTTCTTT.

This clonotype appeared many times. The rearrangement links TRBV28 to TRBJ2-5; 8 nucleotides align to TRBD2. The germline V gene has CDR1 MDHEN and CDR2 SYDVKM. V shed 2 bases, J shed 5 bases, and the junction held 4 bases outside the gene matches. The CDR3 totals 14 residues. The chain's CDR3 is CASSLMGGGETQYF. As DNA, the CDR3 is TGTGCCAGCAGTTTAATGGGCGGGGGGGAGACCCAGTACTTC.

Details on this clonotype: At one end the junction does not follow the germline gene, possibly because of a read error. The chain combines TRBV10-1 with TRBJ1-2; D is uncertain. CDR1 and CDR2 from the germline V gene are WNHNN and SYGVQD (reference sequence). CDR3 size: 15 residues. The CDR3 protein is CTSRPRPRSDYGYTF. The CDR3 nucleotides are TGCACCAGCAGGCCTCGACCGAGATCCGACTATGGCTACACCTTC.

The gene calls are TRBV5-1 and TRBJ2-7; 11 positions match TRBD1. J was trimmed by 2 bases and V by 1 base; bases with no gene match: 5. The CDR3 extends over 16 amino acids. Germline values: CDR1 SGHRS, CDR2 YFSETQ. CDR3 sequence reads: CASSLYPGQGAYEQYF. In DNA form, the CDR3 reads TGCGCCAGCAGCTTGTACCCGGGACAGGGGGCCTACGAGCAGTACTTC.

This clonotype was seen at least ten times. The rearrangement joins TRBV25-1 to TRBJ1-5, with TRBD1 as a possible D gene (6 bases). Germline V gene data show CDR1 as MGHDK and CDR2 as SYGVNS. The CDR3 is made up of 16 amino acids. Trimming removed 3 bases at V and 2 bases at J, with 14 bases between. CDR3 loop: CASSDSGTLGNQPQHF. The CDR3 DNA sequence: TGTGCCAGCAGTGATTCCGGGACATTGGGCAATCAGCCCCAGCATTTT.

This clonotype was seen many times. This chain uses TRBV12-3 or TRBV12-4 with TRBJ2-2; D is unresolved. V gave up 2 bases and J gave up 9 bases, with 7 bases separating them. The CDR3 runs 12 residues. In nucleotides, the CDR3 is TGTGCCAGCAGTTTACATCGGAGGGAGCTGTTTTTT. As protein: CASSLHRRELFF.

This clonotype came up many times. The chain joins TRBV27 to TRBJ2-2; D possibly corresponds to TRBD2 (5 bases). The ends were cut back, 0 bases at V and 8 bases at J, with 7 bases in the middle. Germline assignment: CDR1 MNHEY and CDR2 SMNVEV (reference sequence). The length of the CDR3 is 13 residues. Here the CDR3 reads CASSLSGSGELFF. In DNA form, the CDR3 reads TGTGCCAGCAGTTTATCGGGGAGTGGGGAGCTGTTTTTT.

This clonotype was detected many times. This sequence joins TRBV6-1 and TRBJ1-5, with a weak D call TRBD1 (5 bases). Trimming removed 6 bases from V and 3 bases from J, with 9 bases in between. This CDR3 is 13 amino acids long. The germline gives CDR1 MNHNS, CDR2 SASEGT. The CDR3 here is CASRYRLNQPQHF. For the CDR3, the DNA is TGTGCCAGCAGGTACAGGCTCAATCAGCCCCAGCATTTT.

This clonotype was recorded many times. The chain's CDR3 is CASSSDVTQETQYF. The CDR3 DNA is TGTGCCAGCAGCTCGGACGTCACCCAAGAGACCCAGTACTTC. The chain carries TRBV7-2 and TRBJ2-5; D is ambiguous. The germline V and J ends were trimmed by 4 bases and 1 base, with 10 bases remaining between them. The CDR3 is made up of 14 amino acids. CDR1 is SGHTA, CDR2 FQGNSA, per germline.

As concerns this clonotype: This may stem from a read error, because a much larger clone lies one nucleotide away. V gene TRBV19 combines with J gene TRBJ1-2, with D maybe TRBD1 (6 bases). V was clipped by 10 bases and J by 4 bases, with 19 bases between them. Germline CDR1 and CDR2: LNHDA and SQIVND (reference sequence). The CDR3 sequence is 14 residues long. The CDR3 region is CATKVQGGAYGYTF. In nucleotides, the CDR3 is TGTGCCACCAAAGTACAGGGAGGGGCCTATGGCTACACCTTC. Together with reference TRBV19 and TRBJ1-2, the CDR3 gives the full variable domain: DGGITQSPKYLFRKEGQNVTLSCEQNLNHDAMYWYRQDPGQGLRLIYYSQIVNDFQKGDIAEGYSVSREKKESFPLTVTSAQKNPTAFYLCATKVQGGAYGYTFGSGTRLTVV.

This clonotype has at least ten counts. This chain joins TRBV2 and TRBJ2-1, with 7 bases matching TRBD2. The germline V gene encodes CDR1 SNHLY and CDR2 FYNNEI. With 4 bases clipped from V and 2 bases from J, the junction kept 8 bases outside the gene matches. The CDR3 is 16 residues long. This CDR3 is CASSVISGEAYNEQFF. CDR3 nucleotides: TGTGCCAGCAGTGTTATAAGCGGGGAGGCCTACAATGAGCAGTTCTTC.

This clonotype was detected ten times or more. The chain carries TRBV6-1 and TRBJ2-2; 7 nucleotides align to TRBD1. CDR3 length: 16 residues. Germline V gene data show CDR1 as MNHNS and CDR2 as SASEGT. V trimming: 7 bases; J trimming: 0 bases; junction bases outside the gene matches: 8. CDR3 DNA sequence: TGTGCCAGCATTAGCCCGACAGGGACGAACACCGGGGAGCTGTTTTTT. Translated, it gives CASISPTGTNTGELFF.